The 3 T cell receptor beta chains below come from one sample, sequenced in a study of shared clonotypes between healthy human individuals. TCRdb's copy holds only in-frame clones and misses some; the assay was immunoSEQ multiplex PCR. The repertoire includes a few million clones, roughly 93% of them detected once, and 0.39% sits in the top ten. The specimen sequenced was naive CD4+ T cells from PBMCs. Noted subset: CD45RA+ positively selected. These receptors were collected from a man in his late teens or twenties in good health. Some clones in this sample may be carry-over from other donors' samples.

The chain links TRBV6-1 to TRBJ2-2; tentative D call: TRBD2 (6 bases). Germline V gene data show CDR1 as MNHNS and CDR2 as SASEGT. The V gene lost 4 bases and the J gene lost 5 bases, with 11 bases spanning the gap. The CDR3 contains 14 residues. The CDR3 region is CASSARRGTGELFF. The CDR3 DNA sequence: TGTGCCAGCAGTGCCCGGAGGGGAACCGGGGAGCTGTTTTTT.

This chain connects TRBV11-1 to TRBJ2-7, with 7 nucleotides matching TRBD1. CDR3 size: 15 residues. The V gene's germline CDR1 is SGHAT and CDR2 FQDESV (reference sequence). V shed 1 base and J 3 bases; nucleotides not matched to a gene: 6. CDR3 coding DNA: TGTGCCAGCAGCTTAGGAGGGGGCTTCAACTACGAGCAGTACTTC. Amino acids: CASSLGGGFNYEQYF.

The V gene is TRBV6-1, the J gene TRBJ2-1; 13 nucleotides line up with TRBD2. V dropped 4 bases and J dropped 8; count of bases not matched to a gene: 14. CDR1 and CDR2 from the germline V gene are MNHNS and SASEGT. The CDR3 loop spans 18 amino acids. The CDR3 region is CASSANWPGLAGKDEQFF. Written as DNA, the CDR3 is TGTGCCAGCAGTGCTAATTGGCCGGGACTAGCGGGAAAAGATGAGCAGTTCTTC.